Listed below are T cell receptor beta chains from one sample, sequenced in a study of blood T cells in healthy people across ages. TCRdb reprocessed the 5' RACE reads with MiXCR, giving one entry per CDR3 protein. Counted here are around 500,000 distinct CDR3 sequences, about 29% occurring once; the ten biggest clones make up 3% to 4%. The same specimen was also included in a second study, on T cells of mothers and their children.

Sequencing input: blood. These TCRs come from a boy aged 2 to 10 in good health. Both conserved end residues are part of each CDR3. The order of the fields is V gene, J gene, CDR3 protein.

V gene: TRBV20-1; J gene: TRBJ2-3; CDR3 protein: CSASNRREGPGTDTQYF
V gene: TRBV9; J gene: TRBJ1-2; CDR3 protein: CASSVGVSGYTF
V gene: TRBV10-3; J gene: TRBJ1-2; CDR3 protein: CAISGDRTYGYTF
V gene: TRBV5-1; J gene: TRBJ1-1; CDR3 protein: CASSLEVDGTEAFF
V gene: TRBV30; J gene: TRBJ1-1; CDR3 protein: CAWNRPGNTEAFF
V gene: TRBV7-9; J gene: TRBJ1-3; CDR3 protein: CASSPGGRSSGNTIYF
V gene: TRBV20-1; J gene: TRBJ2-5; CDR3 protein: CSARGLALETQYF
V gene: TRBV7-9; J gene: TRBJ2-3; CDR3 protein: CASSLDLGGAFSTDTQYF
V gene: TRBV5-5; J gene: TRBJ2-1; CDR3 protein: CASSLVGGSTYNEQFF
V gene: TRBV5-1; J gene: TRBJ2-3; CDR3 protein: CASSLAGTVSTDTQYF
V gene: TRBV7-2; J gene: TRBJ2-1; CDR3 protein: CASSLVSRSGGSLSYNEQFF
V gene: TRBV30; J gene: TRBJ1-2; CDR3 protein: CAWTGGAYGYTF
V gene: TRBV4-1; J gene: TRBJ2-1; CDR3 protein: CASSPRRKGAYNEQFF
V gene: TRBV13; J gene: TRBJ2-4; CDR3 protein: CASSLGRGDKNIQYF
V gene: TRBV5-4; J gene: TRBJ2-5; CDR3 protein: CAGGVYHQETQYF
V gene: TRBV10-3; J gene: TRBJ2-5; CDR3 protein: CAISRTDRMGETQYF
V gene: TRBV29-1; J gene: TRBJ2-5; CDR3 protein: CSAGDREETQYF
V gene: TRBV13; J gene: TRBJ1-4; CDR3 protein: CASSLMFSGTTNEKLFF
V gene: TRBV20-1; J gene: TRBJ2-1; CDR3 protein: CSARVRTSYNEQFF
V gene: TRBV24-1; J gene: TRBJ2-2; CDR3 protein: CATSSTGELFF
V gene: TRBV5-1; J gene: TRBJ2-7; CDR3 protein: CASSPGQRLGEQYF
V gene: TRBV5-5; J gene: TRBJ1-3; CDR3 protein: CASSLEASGNTIYF
V gene: TRBV20-1; J gene: TRBJ1-2; CDR3 protein: CSARPQGATGYTF
V gene: TRBV20-1; J gene: TRBJ2-3; CDR3 protein: CSARGGKRTSTDTQYF
V gene: TRBV9; J gene: TRBJ2-5; CDR3 protein: CASSRTGGQTQYF
V gene: TRBV27; J gene: TRBJ2-1; CDR3 protein: CASSHTGTSGSFYNEQFF
V gene: TRBV7-9; J gene: TRBJ1-5; CDR3 protein: CASSLAGRGKDQPQHF
V gene: TRBV29-1; J gene: -; CDR3 protein: CSVRDGYFSSNEQFF
V gene: TRBV29-1; J gene: TRBJ1-1; CDR3 protein: CSVVAAGRGYTEAFF
V gene: TRBV4-3; J gene: TRBJ1-2; CDR3 protein: CASSQVTGGIDGYTF
V gene: TRBV9; J gene: TRBJ2-5; CDR3 protein: CASSQSAGGTQYF
V gene: TRBV12-3/TRBV12-4; J gene: TRBJ2-7; CDR3 protein: CASSFAPGAPYEQYF
V gene: TRBV7-9; J gene: TRBJ1-1; CDR3 protein: CASSRLRDSEAFF
V gene: TRBV12-3/TRBV12-4; J gene: TRBJ2-5; CDR3 protein: CASSFRTSGRRMETQYF
V gene: TRBV5-1; J gene: -; CDR3 protein: CASSLVGSDEQYF
V gene: TRBV12-3/TRBV12-4; J gene: TRBJ2-7; CDR3 protein: CASSFEDWRYEQYF
V gene: TRBV2; J gene: TRBJ1-6; CDR3 protein: CASRPDRGVAYNSPLHF
V gene: TRBV12-3/TRBV12-4; J gene: TRBJ2-1; CDR3 protein: CASSFNGLAGPPYNEQFF
V gene: TRBV25-1; J gene: TRBJ1-4; CDR3 protein: CASQDRPNEKLFF
V gene: TRBV6-2/TRBV6-3; J gene: TRBJ2-7; CDR3 protein: CASRYSTSGSHEQYF
V gene: TRBV7-4; J gene: TRBJ1-4; CDR3 protein: CASSTGQGIAHNVEKLFF
V gene: TRBV27; J gene: TRBJ1-3; CDR3 protein: CASSLDRNSGNTIYF
V gene: TRBV29-1; J gene: TRBJ2-2; CDR3 protein: CSVVLGSGELFF
V gene: TRBV28; J gene: TRBJ1-2; CDR3 protein: CASSLLDPRGAYGYTF
V gene: TRBV7-9; J gene: TRBJ2-2; CDR3 protein: CASRPSGRSTGELFF
V gene: TRBV2; J gene: TRBJ2-3; CDR3 protein: CASSESGDTQYF
V gene: TRBV5-4; J gene: TRBJ2-4; CDR3 protein: CASSLTNRESIQYF
V gene: TRBV6-1; J gene: -; CDR3 protein: CASSEYQGNEQFF
V gene: TRBV23-1; J gene: TRBJ1-5; CDR3 protein: CASSQSRGSWCNQPQHF
V gene: TRBV12-3/TRBV12-4; J gene: TRBJ2-5; CDR3 protein: CASSLSAAYRETQYF
V gene: TRBV15; J gene: TRBJ1-3; CDR3 protein: CATSRDLGVGNTIYF
V gene: TRBV15; J gene: TRBJ2-7; CDR3 protein: CATSRVRAQGWFHEQYF